This T cell receptor (beta chain) is drawn from a study of T cells after yellow fever vaccination. The study's findings and limits: Abundant clonotypes from the bulk population could have been carried over as contaminants into FACS-sorted repertoires. Most clones from primary vaccination were detected again post-booster (roughly 96% CD4, 70% to 90% CD8).

A process of 5'RACE template switching, which added a universal primer site and UMIs, was used to make TCR cDNA. One entry per CDR3 protein, called by TCRdb with MiXCR from the 5' RACE reads. Found here are about 370,000 distinct CDR3 sequences, 11% of them singletons; the top ten hold roughly 18%. V was clipped by 5 bases and J by 4 bases; unmatched bases: 10. In germline, CDR1 is SEHNR, CDR2 FQNEAQ (reference sequence). This CDR3 has 15 residues. This clonotype was detected a few times. The target antigen is unknown. The sample in question was PBMCs, obtained on the day of the first yellow fever vaccination. The chain joins TRBV7-9 to TRBJ2-5; 7 positions agree with TRBD1. The source is a young man who received the YFV17D yellow fever vaccine. The CDR3 region is CASSPVHSGGETQYF. CDR3 sequence (DNA): TGTGCCAGCAGCCCTGTTCATTCAGGGGGAGAGACCCAGTACTTC.